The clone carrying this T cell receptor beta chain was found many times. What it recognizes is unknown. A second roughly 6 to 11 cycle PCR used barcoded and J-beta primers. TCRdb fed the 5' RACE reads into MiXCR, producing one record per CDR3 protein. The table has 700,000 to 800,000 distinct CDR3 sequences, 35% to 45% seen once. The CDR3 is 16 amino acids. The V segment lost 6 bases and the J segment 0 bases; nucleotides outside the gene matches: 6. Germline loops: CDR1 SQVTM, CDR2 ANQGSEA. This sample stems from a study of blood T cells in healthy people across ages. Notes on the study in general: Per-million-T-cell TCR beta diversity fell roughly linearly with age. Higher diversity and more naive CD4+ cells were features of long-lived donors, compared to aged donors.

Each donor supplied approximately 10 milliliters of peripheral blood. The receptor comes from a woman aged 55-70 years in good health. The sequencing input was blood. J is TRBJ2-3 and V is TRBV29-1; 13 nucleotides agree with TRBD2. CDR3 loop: CSVTGLAGRSTDTQYF. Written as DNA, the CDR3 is TGCAGCGTGACGGGACTAGCGGGACGAAGCACAGATACGCAGTATTTT.